One T cell receptor beta chain is described in this entry. Its antigen is unidentified. The data were obtained in a study of OX40 agonist ivuxolimab in advanced cancers. Whole-study context: The study treated patients with ivuxolimab, an agonistic anti-OX40 (CD134) antibody. Ivuxolimab doses were 0.01, 0.1, 0.3, 1.5, 3 or 10 mg/kg every 2 weeks. Three individuals attained partial responses, comprising one hepatocellular carcinoma case and two cutaneous melanoma cases.

TCRdb's table, derived via immunoSEQ multiplex PCR, lists solely in-frame clones and lacks some. Of tens of thousands of clones listed, 86% are singletons. The study's findings and limits: In the 0.1 to 3.0 mg/kg range, CD4+ and CD8+ blood T cells had expanded clonally by week 6.

The CDR3 covers 15 residues. J lost 1 base, V lost 3 bases, and 3 bases had no gene match. Germline-derived CDR1 and CDR2 are SGHDT and YYEEEE. This receptor was identified in an adult with an advanced solid tumor such as melanoma, head and neck, liver or kidney cancer. The starting material was CD4+ or CD8+ T cells sorted from blood, obtained in a trial of the OX40 agonist ivuxolimab. The genes are TRBV5-6 and TRBJ2-5, with 10 positions matching TRBD1. CDR3 region: CASSWGTGVQETQYF. CDR3 DNA sequence: TGTGCCAGCAGCTGGGGGACAGGGGTCCAAGAGACCCAGTACTTC.